The next 8 T cell receptor beta chains were all read from a single sample in a study of cytotoxic CD8 clonotypes in ibrutinib-treated CLL. Produced via immunoSEQ multiplex PCR; TCRdb's table is partial and in-frame only. The table has hundreds of thousands of clones, 75% to 80% seen once. The starting material was PBMCs, obtained after 12 months of ibrutinib treatment. The receptors come from a human donor with chronic lymphocytic leukemia.

This chain links TRBV2 with TRBJ1-3; 8 bases agree with TRBD1. CDR3 size: 14 residues. Trimming took 6 bases from V and 2 from J; bases not matched to a gene: 3. CDR1 and CDR2 (germline): SNHLY, FYNNEI. Here the CDR3 reads CASRSTGAGNTIYF. Here the CDR3 DNA reads TGTGCCAGCAGGTCGACAGGGGCTGGAAACACCATATATTTT.

In this sample, this clone turned up a few times. The chain has TRBV19 and TRBJ1-3, with 7 bases that match TRBD1. This CDR3 contains 14 residues. With V trimmed by 5 bases and J by 2 bases, 3 bases remained unmatched. The germline V gene has CDR1 LNHDA and CDR2 SQIVND (reference sequence). The chain's CDR3 is CASSDQGAGNTIYF. The CDR3, as DNA: TGTGCCAGTAGTGACCAGGGGGCTGGAAACACCATATATTTT. Together with reference TRBV19 and TRBJ1-3, the CDR3 gives the full variable domain: DGGITQSPKYLFRKEGQNVTLSCEQNLNHDAMYWYRQDPGQGLRLIYYSQIVNDFQKGDIAEGYSVSREKKESFPLTVTSAQKNPTAFYLCASSDQGAGNTIYFGEGSWLTVV.

V usage is TRBV19 and J usage is TRBJ2-2; no firm D call. The CDR3 has 14 amino acids. Between the trimmed V and J ends, which lost 6 bases and 1 base, there was a span of 9 bases. Germline assignment: CDR1 LNHDA and CDR2 SQIVND (reference sequence). CDR3 sequence: CASSYLQNTGELFF. DNA of the CDR3: TGTGCCAGTAGCTATCTCCAGAACACCGGGGAGCTGTTTTTT.

Only a few counts were recorded for this clone. This chain links TRBV7-6 with TRBJ1-4; 10 positions agree with TRBD1. This CDR3 contains 15 residues. The V segment lost 5 bases and the J segment 7 bases; nucleotides outside the gene matches: 7. The germline gives CDR1 SGHVS, CDR2 FNYEAQ. The CDR3, as DNA: TGTGCCAGCAGCCCCGGGACAGGGGAGGGTGAAAAACTGTTTTTT. Translated, it gives CASSPGTGEGEKLFF.

The CDR3 DNA reads as TGTGCCAGCAGTCTACGGGATTACGGTGAAAAACTGTTTTTT. It specifies CASSLRDYGEKLFF. V usage is TRBV28 and J usage is TRBJ1-4; D gene unclear. This CDR3 region has 14 residues. The V and J ends lost 5 bases and 7 bases respectively, with 14 bases between them. From germline, CDR1 is MDHEN and CDR2 SYDVKM.

CDR3 amino acids: CASSYLPDGLHYGYTF. The DNA of the CDR3 is TGTGCCAGCAGTTATCTGCCCGACGGCCTCCACTATGGCTACACCTTC. The chain recombines TRBV6-5 with TRBJ1-2; D is uncertain. With 3 bases removed from V and 3 bases from J, the gap between germline ends came to 17 bases. In germline, CDR1 is MNHEY, CDR2 SVGAGI. CDR3 length: 16 amino acids.

There are a few counts of this clone. The CDR3 DNA follows: TGTGCCAGCTCACCTACAGCCTACATAGAGACCCAGTACTTC. Its protein is CASSPTAYIETQYF. The chain couples TRBV18 to TRBJ2-5; D gene uncertain. Germline-derived CDR1 and CDR2 are KGHSH and LQKENI. V lost 3 bases and J 4 bases, leaving 12 bases between the germline ends. The CDR3 has 14 amino acids.

This chain connects TRBV5-1 to TRBJ2-6, with a weak D call TRBD1 (6 bases). Germline V CDR1 and CDR2: SGHRS, YFSETQ. V was shortened by 5 bases and J by 0 bases, with 9 bases between the two germline ends. This CDR3 has 15 amino acids. CDR3 residues: CASSPGVSGANVLTF. In nucleotides, the CDR3 is TGCGCCAGCAGTCCAGGGGTCTCTGGGGCCAACGTCCTGACTTTC.